The source of this T cell receptor beta chain is a study of T cell responses to AZD1222 COVID-19 vaccine. For this clone: What it binds is not known.

Germline V CDR1 and CDR2: DFQATT, SNEGSKA (reference sequence). This CDR3 spans 13 amino acids. With V trimmed by 3 bases and J by 1 base, 2 bases remained unmatched. Study observations and caveats: The peak T cell response came first, and repertoires were sampled only after it. Vaccine-related CD4 TCRs covered spike, predominating at 160-218 and 743-854.

Data came from immunoSEQ multiplex PCR; TCRdb stores just in-frame clones and leaves some out. This sample yields about 140,000 clones, of which roughly 92% are seen a single time; around 3.5% belongs to the top ten. The chain combines TRBV20-1 with TRBJ2-7; TRBD1 aligns across 8 bases. Source: peripheral blood, taken 28 days after the second AZD1222 dose. The source is an adult who received the AZD1222 COVID-19 vaccine. CDR3 residues: CSASGDRSYEQYF. For the CDR3, the DNA is TGCAGTGCTAGTGGGGACAGGTCCTACGAGCAGTACTTC.